This T cell receptor (beta chain) was documented in a study of radiotherapy plus CTLA-4 blockade in lung cancer. About the study: Objective response was observed in roughly a sixth of patients, and disease control in roughly 31%.

Regarding the study as a whole: Blood-borne expansion of tumor-derived TCR clones followed radiotherapy plus ipilimumab.

The germline V gene encodes CDR1 SGHAT and CDR2 FQNNGV. CDR3 length: 15 amino acids. Between the trimmed V and J ends, which lost 5 bases and 4 bases, there was a span of 18 bases. The method was immunoSEQ multiplex PCR; TCRdb's version includes in-frame clones alone and lacks a portion of them. The sample has about 33,000 clones; more than 80% are singletons. In regard to this clone: Its antigen is not identified.

This chain links TRBV11-2 with TRBJ2-7; tentatively, D is TRBD1 (7 bases). The clonotype originates from a human donor with non-small cell lung cancer that progressed on radiotherapy plus ipilimumab. The material was peripheral blood, obtained from a patient treated with radiotherapy plus ipilimumab. The CDR3 DNA reads as TGTGCCAGCAGCGAAAATCCAGGGGGGCCTTACGAGCAGTACTTC. Translation: CASSENPGGPYEQYF.